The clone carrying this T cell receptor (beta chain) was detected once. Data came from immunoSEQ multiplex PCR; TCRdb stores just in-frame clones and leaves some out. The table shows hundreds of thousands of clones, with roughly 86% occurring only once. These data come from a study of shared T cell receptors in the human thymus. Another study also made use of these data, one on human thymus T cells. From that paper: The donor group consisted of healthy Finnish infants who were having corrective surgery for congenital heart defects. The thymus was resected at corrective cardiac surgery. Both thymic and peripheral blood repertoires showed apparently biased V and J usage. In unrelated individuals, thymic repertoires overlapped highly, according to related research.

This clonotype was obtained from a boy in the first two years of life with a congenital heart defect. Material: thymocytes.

The CDR3 protein is CAISLGVEGPQHF. The CDR3 DNA reads as TGTGCCATCAGTCTCGGGGTTGAGGGACCCCAGCATTTT. The J gene is TRBJ1-5, the V gene TRBV10-3; D gene unclear. Trimming took 5 bases from V and 10 from J, leaving 15 bases between them. Germline CDR1 is ENHRY and CDR2 is SYGVKD. The CDR3 is 13 residues long.